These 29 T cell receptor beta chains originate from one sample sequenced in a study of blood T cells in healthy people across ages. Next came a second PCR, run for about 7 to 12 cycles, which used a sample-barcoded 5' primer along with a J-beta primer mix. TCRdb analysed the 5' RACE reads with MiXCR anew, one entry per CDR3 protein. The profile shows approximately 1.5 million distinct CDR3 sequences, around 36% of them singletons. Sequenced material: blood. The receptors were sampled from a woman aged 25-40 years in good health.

Here the CDR3 DNA reads TGTGCCAGCAGTGACCAAGCGGGAACACCCCTCCACTTT. The encoded protein is CASSDQAGTPLHF. The chain carries TRBV6-4 and TRBJ1-6, with D unresolved. Germline loops: CDR1 MRHNA, CDR2 SNTAGT. V was pared by 2 bases and J by 11 bases, with 10 bases between. This CDR3 contains 13 residues.

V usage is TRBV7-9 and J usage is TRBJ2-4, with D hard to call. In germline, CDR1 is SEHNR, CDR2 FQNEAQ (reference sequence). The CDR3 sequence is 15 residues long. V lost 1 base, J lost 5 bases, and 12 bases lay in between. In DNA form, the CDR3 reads TGTGCCAGCAGCTTAGGTTGGTCTCGAGAAAACATTCAGTACTTC. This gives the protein CASSLGWSRENIQYF.

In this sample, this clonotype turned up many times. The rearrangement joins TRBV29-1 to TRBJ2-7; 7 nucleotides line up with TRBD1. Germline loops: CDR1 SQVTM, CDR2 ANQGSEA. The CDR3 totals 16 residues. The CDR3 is CRPFYPGDRLSYEQYF. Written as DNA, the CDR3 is TGCAGACCGTTCTACCCTGGGGACAGATTGTCCTACGAGCAGTACTTC.

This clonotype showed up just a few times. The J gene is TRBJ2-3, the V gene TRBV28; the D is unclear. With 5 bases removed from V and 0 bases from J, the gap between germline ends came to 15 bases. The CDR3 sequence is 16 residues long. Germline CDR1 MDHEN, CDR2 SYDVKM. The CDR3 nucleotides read TGTGCCAGCAGTCAACCTGGAGTTACTAGCACAGATACGCAGTATTTT. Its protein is CASSQPGVTSTDTQYF. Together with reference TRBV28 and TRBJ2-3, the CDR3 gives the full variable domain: DVKVTQSSRYLVKRTGEKVFLECVQDMDHENMFWYRQDPGLGLRLIYFSYDVKMKEKGDIPEGYSVSREKKERFSLILESASTNQTSMYLCASSQPGVTSTDTQYFGPGTRLTVL.

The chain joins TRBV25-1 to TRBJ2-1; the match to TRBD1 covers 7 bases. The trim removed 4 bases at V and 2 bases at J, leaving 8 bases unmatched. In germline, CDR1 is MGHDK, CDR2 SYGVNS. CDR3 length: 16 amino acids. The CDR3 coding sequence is TGTGCCAGCAGTGCCTCAGGGACAGCCACCTACAATGAGCAGTTCTTC. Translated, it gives CASSASGTATYNEQFF.

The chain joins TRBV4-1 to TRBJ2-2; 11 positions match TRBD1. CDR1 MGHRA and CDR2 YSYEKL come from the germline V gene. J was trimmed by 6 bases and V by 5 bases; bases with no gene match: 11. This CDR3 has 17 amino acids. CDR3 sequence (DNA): TGCGCCAGCAGCGGTAACAGGGGGGACAGGGGGTCCGGGGAGCTGTTTTTT. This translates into CASSGNRGDRGSGELFF.

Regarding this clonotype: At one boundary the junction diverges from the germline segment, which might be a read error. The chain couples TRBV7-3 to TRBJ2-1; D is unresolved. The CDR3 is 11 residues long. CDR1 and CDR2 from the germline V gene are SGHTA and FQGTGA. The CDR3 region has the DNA TGTGCCGGCAGCTTAGACAATGAGCAGTTCTTC. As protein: CAGSLDNEQFF.

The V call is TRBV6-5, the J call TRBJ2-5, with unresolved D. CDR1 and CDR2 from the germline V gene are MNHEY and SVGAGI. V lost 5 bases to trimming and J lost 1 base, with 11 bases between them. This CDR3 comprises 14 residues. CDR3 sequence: CASSRLGIQETQYF. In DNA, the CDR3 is TGTGCCAGCAGTCGCCTGGGGATCCAAGAGACCCAGTACTTC.

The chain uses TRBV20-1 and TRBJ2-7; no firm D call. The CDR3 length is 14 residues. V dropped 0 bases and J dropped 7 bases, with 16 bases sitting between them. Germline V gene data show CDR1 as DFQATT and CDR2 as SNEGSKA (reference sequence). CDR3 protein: CSARDPLYDWEQYF. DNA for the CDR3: TGCAGTGCTAGAGATCCGCTCTATGACTGGGAGCAGTACTTC.

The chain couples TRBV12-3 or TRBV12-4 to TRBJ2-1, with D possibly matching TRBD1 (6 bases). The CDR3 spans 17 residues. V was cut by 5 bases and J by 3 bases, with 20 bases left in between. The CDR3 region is CASSHTLLGAFYNEQFF. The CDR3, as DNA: TGTGCCAGCAGTCATACCCTTTTGGGGGCCTTCTACAATGAGCAGTTCTTC.

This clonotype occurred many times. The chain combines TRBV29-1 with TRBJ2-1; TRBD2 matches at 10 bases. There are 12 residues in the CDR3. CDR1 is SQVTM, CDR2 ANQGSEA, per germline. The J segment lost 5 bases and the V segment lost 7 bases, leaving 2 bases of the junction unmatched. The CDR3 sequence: CSAGLADNEQFF. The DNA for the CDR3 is TGCAGCGCCGGACTAGCGGACAATGAGCAGTTCTTC.

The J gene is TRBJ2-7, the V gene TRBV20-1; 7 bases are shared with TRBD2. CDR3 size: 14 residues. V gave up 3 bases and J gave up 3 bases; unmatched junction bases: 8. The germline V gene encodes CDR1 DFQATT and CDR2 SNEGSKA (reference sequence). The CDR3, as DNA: TGCAGTGCTAGTGACCGGGACTACCGCTACGAGCAGTACTTC. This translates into CSASDRDYRYEQYF.

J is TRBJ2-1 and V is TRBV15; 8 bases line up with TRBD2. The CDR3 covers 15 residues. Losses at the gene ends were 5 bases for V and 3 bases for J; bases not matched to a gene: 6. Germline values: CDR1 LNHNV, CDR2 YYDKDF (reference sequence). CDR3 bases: TGTGCCACCAGCGTAAGGGCGGGGGGCTACAATGAGCAGTTCTTC. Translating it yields CATSVRAGGYNEQFF.

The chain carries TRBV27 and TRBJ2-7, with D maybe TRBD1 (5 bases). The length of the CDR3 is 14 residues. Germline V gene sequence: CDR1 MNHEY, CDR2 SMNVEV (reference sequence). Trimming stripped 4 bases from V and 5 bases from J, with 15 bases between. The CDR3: CASSSSTRVHEQYF. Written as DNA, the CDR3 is TGTGCCAGCAGTTCATCGACCAGGGTTCACGAGCAGTACTTC.

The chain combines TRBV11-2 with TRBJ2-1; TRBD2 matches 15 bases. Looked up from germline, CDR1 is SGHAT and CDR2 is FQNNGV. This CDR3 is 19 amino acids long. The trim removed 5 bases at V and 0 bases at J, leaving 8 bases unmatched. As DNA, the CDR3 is TGTGCCAGCAGCGCTCCCGGGACTAGCGGGAGGAGCTCCTACAATGAGCAGTTCTTC. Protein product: CASSAPGTSGRSSYNEQFF.

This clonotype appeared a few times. CDR3 nucleotide sequence: TGTGCCAGCACCAATTTCGGCGGCACTGAAGCTTTCTTT. Its protein is CASTNFGGTEAFF. The chain recombines TRBV7-2 with TRBJ1-1; no reliable D call. This CDR3 is 13 amino acids long. Trimming shortened V by 7 bases and J by 4 bases, and 13 bases separated the two germline ends. Germline CDR1 reads SGHTA; CDR2 reads FQGNSA.

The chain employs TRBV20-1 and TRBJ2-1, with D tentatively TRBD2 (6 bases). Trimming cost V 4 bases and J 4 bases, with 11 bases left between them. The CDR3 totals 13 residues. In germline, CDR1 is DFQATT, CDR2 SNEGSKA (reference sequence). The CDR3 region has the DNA TGCAGTGCTACGGGAGTACGGTACAATGAGCAGTTCTTC. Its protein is CSATGVRYNEQFF.

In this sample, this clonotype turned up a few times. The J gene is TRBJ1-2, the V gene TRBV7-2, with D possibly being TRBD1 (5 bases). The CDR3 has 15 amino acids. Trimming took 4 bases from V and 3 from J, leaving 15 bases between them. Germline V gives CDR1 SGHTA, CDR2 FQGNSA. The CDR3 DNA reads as TGTGCCAGCAGCTCCCTCTGGGGCAGGGACTATGGCTACACCTTC. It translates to CASSSLWGRDYGYTF.

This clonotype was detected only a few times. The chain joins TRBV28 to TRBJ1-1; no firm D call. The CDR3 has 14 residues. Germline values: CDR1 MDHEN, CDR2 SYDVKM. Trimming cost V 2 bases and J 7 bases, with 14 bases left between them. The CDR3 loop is CASSLKPARGEAFF. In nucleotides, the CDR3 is TGTGCCAGCAGTTTAAAGCCGGCCAGAGGTGAAGCTTTCTTT. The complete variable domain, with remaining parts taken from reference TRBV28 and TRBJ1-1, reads DVKVTQSSRYLVKRTGEKVFLECVQDMDHENMFWYRQDPGLGLRLIYFSYDVKMKEKGDIPEGYSVSREKKERFSLILESASTNQTSMYLCASSLKPARGEAFFGQGTRLTVV.

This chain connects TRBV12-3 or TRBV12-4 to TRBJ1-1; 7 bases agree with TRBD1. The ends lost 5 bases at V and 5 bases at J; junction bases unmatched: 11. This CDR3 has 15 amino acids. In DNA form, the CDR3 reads TGTGCCAGCAGTAAGCCTTATGAGGGGGCGACTGAAGCTTTCTTT. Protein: CASSKPYEGATEAFF.

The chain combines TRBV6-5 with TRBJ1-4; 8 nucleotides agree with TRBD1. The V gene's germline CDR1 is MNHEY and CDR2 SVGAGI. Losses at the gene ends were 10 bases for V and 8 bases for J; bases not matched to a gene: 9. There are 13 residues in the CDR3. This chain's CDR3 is CAIGQGRGEKLFF. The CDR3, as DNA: TGTGCCATCGGACAGGGAAGGGGAGAAAAACTGTTTTTT.

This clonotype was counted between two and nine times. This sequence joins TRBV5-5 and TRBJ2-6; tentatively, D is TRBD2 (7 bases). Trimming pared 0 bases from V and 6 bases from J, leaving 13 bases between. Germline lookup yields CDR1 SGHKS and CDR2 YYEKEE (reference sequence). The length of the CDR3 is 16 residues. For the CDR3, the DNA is TGTGCCAGCAGCTTGGTTGGGGGGGCTCTGGCCAACGTCCTGACTTTC. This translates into CASSLVGGALANVLTF.

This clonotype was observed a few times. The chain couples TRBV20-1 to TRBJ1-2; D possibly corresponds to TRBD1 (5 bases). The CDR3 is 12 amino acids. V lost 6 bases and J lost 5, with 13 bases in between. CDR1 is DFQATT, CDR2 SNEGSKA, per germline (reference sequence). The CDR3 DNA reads TGCAGTGCCGAAGGGACCGCTTATGGCTACACCTTC. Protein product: CSAEGTAYGYTF.

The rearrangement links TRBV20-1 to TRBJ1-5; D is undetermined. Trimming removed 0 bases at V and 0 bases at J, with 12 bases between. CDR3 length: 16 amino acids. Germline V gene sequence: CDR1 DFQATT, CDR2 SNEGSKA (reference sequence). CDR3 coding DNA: TGCAGTGCTAGAGATGAGGCTCATTTTAGCAATCAGCCCCAGCATTTT. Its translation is CSARDEAHFSNQPQHF.

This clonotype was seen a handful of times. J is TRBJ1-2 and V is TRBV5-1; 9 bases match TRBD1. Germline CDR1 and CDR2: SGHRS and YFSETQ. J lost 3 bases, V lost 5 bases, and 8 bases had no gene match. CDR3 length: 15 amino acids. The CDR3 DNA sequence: TGCGCCAGCAGGTTAACAGGGGGCGCAGACTATGGCTACACCTTC. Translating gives CASRLTGGADYGYTF.

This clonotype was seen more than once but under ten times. Here the CDR3 reads CATRRPGGPDTQYF. CDR3 DNA: TGTGCCACTAGACGCCCGGGGGGGCCAGATACGCAGTATTTT. The chain employs TRBV10-3 and TRBJ2-3; TRBD2 matches 8 bases. The V and J ends lost 10 bases and 4 bases, in that order; junction bases with no gene match: 10. The CDR3 loop spans 14 amino acids. Germline CDR1 reads ENHRY; CDR2 reads SYGVKD.

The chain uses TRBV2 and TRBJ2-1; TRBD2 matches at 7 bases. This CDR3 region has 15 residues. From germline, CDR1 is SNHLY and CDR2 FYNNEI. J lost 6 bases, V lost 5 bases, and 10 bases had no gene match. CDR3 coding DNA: TGTGCCAGCAGTACCCGGGACTACTCTACCAATGAGCAGTTCTTC. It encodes CASSTRDYSTNEQFF.

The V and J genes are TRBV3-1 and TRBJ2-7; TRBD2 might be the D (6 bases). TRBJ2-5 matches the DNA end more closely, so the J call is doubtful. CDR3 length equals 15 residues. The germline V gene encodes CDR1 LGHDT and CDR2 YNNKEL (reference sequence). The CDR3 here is CASSQSAGKKETQYF. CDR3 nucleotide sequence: TGTGCCAGCAGCCAGTCTGCGGGGAAAAAAGAGACCCAGTACTTC.

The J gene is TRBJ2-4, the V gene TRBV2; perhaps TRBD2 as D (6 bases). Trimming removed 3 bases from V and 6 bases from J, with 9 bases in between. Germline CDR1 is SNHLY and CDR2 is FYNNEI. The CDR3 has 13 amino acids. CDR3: CASSELSGNIQYF. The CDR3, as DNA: TGTGCCAGCAGTGAGCTTAGCGGAAACATTCAGTACTTC.